Listed here are 3 T cell receptor beta chains from one sample, sequenced in a study of T cell therapy after organ transplantation. Their antigens are not known. TCRdb's copy holds only in-frame clones and misses some; the assay was immunoSEQ multiplex PCR. This table has 2,300 or so clones, about four fifths appearing once. The source material was CD8+ T cells from blood, sampled before autologous CMV-specific T cell therapy. The receptor set was obtained from a human patient who had received a solid organ transplant and had CMV disease.

The CDR3 protein is CASSLTRGDRGLNAYEQYF. The CDR3 nucleotides read TGTGCCAGCAGCTTAACTAGAGGGGACAGGGGGCTTAATGCCTACGAGCAGTACTTC. This rearrangement joins TRBV7-6 to TRBJ2-7; TRBD1 aligns across 12 bases. Germline lookup yields CDR1 SGHVS and CDR2 FNYEAQ. The V gene end was trimmed by 2 bases and the J gene end by 2 bases; junction bases not matched to a gene: 13. There are 19 residues in the CDR3. Supplemented by reference TRBV7-6 and TRBJ2-7, the full variable domain reads GAGVSQSPRYKVTKRGQDVALRCDPISGHVSLYWYRQALGQGPEFLTYFNYEAQQDKSGLPNDRFSAERPEGSISTLTIQRTEQRDSAMYRCASSLTRGDRGLNAYEQYFGPGTRLTVT.

The rearrangement uses TRBV2 and TRBJ1-2; possibly TRBD1 for D (5 bases). This CDR3 is 13 amino acids long. The germline V and J ends were trimmed by 10 bases and 2 bases, with 14 bases remaining between them. The germline V gene has CDR1 SNHLY and CDR2 FYNNEI. CDR3 sequence (DNA): TGTGCCATCCCCTCGGCAGGGAACTATGGCTACACCTTC. Protein sequence: CAIPSAGNYGYTF.

The chain carries TRBV5-1 and TRBJ2-7, with D tentatively TRBD1 (5 bases). V lost 1 base and J 0 bases, leaving 8 bases between the germline ends. CDR1 is SGHRS, CDR2 YFSETQ, per germline. This CDR3 region has 14 residues. In DNA form, the CDR3 reads TGCGCCAGCAGCTTGTATACAGGCTCCTACGAGCAGTACGTC. It translates to CASSLYTGSYEQYV.